This TCR beta chain was identified during a study of T cell responses to AZD1222 COVID-19 vaccine (dated by TCRdb to about 2021). Notes on the research overall: AZD1222 recipients whose second dose came at about 4 weeks and those whose second dose came at about 12 weeks were combined into one group, since spike-specific TCR depth and breadth did not differ between the two schedules. A total of under 250 trial participants underwent TCR sequencing, of whom about 210 had received two doses of AZD1222 and about 25 had received two doses of the MenACWY control vaccine. Trial participants were enrolled by age into subgroups of 18-55, 56-69 and 70-plus years, and roughly 160, 29 and 62 TCR-sequenced participants, respectively, were included in these subgroups.

Concerning this clone: Its antigen target is currently unknown. It has no much larger one-base neighbor in the sample; base qualities were not kept.

Summary of the overall study and its limitations: In the small 56-69-year group, the increase in depth fell short of significance, most likely because of low power. Vaccine-associated CD4 TCRs spanned the whole spike protein, with dominant responses in regions 160-218 and 743-854. Participants were mostly white British, with more females than males. The authors suggested clonal diversity may have been underestimated. A significant rise in spike-specific TCR breadth and depth was observed after two AZD1222 doses relative to day 0 and relative to MenACWY recipients. No day 14 peak-response samples were available, so repertoires were characterized only after the peak T cell response. Conclusions about previously exposed vaccinees are limited, since just 5 or 6 AZD1222 recipients were seropositive for SARS-CoV-2 at baseline. Reportedly, close to half of the unique spike-specific TCRs recognized epitopes lying outside the regions that are mutated in the B.1.351 and B.1.1.7 variants.

In the paper's terms, the time point label means: baseline before first vaccination. Vaccinee samples came from UK trials COV001 and COV002, including a single-blind randomized controlled phase 2/3 trial of AZD1222 (ChAdOx1 nCoV-19) in healthy adults. For TCRbeta chain sequencing, PBMC samples were collected from trial participants at day 0 and at day 28 after the second dose. The CDR3 regions of human TCRbeta chains were subjected to immunosequencing. In the paper's pipeline: TCRs in the repertoires were matched against a reference library of SARS-CoV-2-specific TCRs that had been generated with the MIRA antigen-specificity platform. Breadth was defined as the fraction of unique TCRs that were SARS-CoV-2-associated, and depth was defined as the fraction of total T cells that were SARS-CoV-2-associated. Using the MIRA data, each spike-specific TCR was assigned both to the spike region to which the TCR was reactive and to a CD4 or CD8 class. Log10-transformed breadth and depth values were compared by one-way ANOVA with Sidak's multiple comparisons tests. TCRdb retrieved this table from immuneACCESS and kept in-frame rearrangements only. Not all clones are present; in checked studies, unresolved V genes account for under half, and no reason is known for the remainder. V, J and clone size were drawn from that table, and D and trimming were deduced from the DNA. For this sample the table gives under 150,000 clones, of which almost 90% were detected only once. 8% to 10% of the sample belongs to the ten largest clones.

This sample comprised peripheral blood, obtained on day 0 of AZD1222 vaccination. The clonotype comes from an adult in good health.

The bases read TGTGCCAGCAGCATCAATTCACCCCTCCACTTT. It encodes CASSINSPLHF. Here the chain combines TRBV21-1 and TRBJ1-6. TRBV21-1 is annotated as a pseudogene. The CDR3, from cysteine to phenylalanine, totals 11 residues. The only DNA kept is the CDR3, 33 bases in frame from the first base.